One T cell receptor (beta chain) is described in this entry. Per germline, CDR1 SGHVS and CDR2 FQNEAQ. The ends were cut back, 5 bases at V and 0 bases at J, with 16 bases in the middle. There are 16 residues in the CDR3. These data are taken from a study of blood T cell repertoires in COVID-19. At the level of the study: Collection of acute and convalescent COVID-19 samples took place in the United States, Italy and Spain.

Produced via immunoSEQ multiplex PCR; TCRdb's table is partial and in-frame only. The table has a few hundred thousand clones, about 88% seen once. The cohort comprised adults aged roughly 18 to 95 years residing in approximately 22 US areas. Self-reported history from a screening survey and questionnaire set each donor's cohort. Recovered status in Cohort 3 required two negative PCRs, clearance, or symptom resolution. The specimen sequenced was PBMCs or T cells enriched from blood (not recorded which). The TCR originated in a woman aged 18-29 years who had recovered from COVID-19. The chain joins TRBV7-8 to TRBJ2-5; the D gene is possibly TRBD1 (7 bases). CDR3 bases: TGTGCCAGCAGCGGCGCGGGACAGTTCAACCAAGAGACCCAGTACTTC. It specifies CASSGAGQFNQETQYF.